The TCR beta chain described here comes from a study of OX40 agonist ivuxolimab in advanced cancers. Study-level background: Patients received intravenous ivuxolimab every 2 weeks at 0.01 to 10 mg/kg. Partial responses were observed in three patients, of whom one had hepatocellular carcinoma and two had cutaneous melanoma.

CDR1 SGHNT and CDR2 YYREEE come from the germline V gene (reference sequence). CDR3 size: 17 residues. The method was immunoSEQ multiplex PCR; TCRdb's version includes in-frame clones alone and lacks a portion of them. Of about 51,000 clones listed, 65% to 85% are singletons. The sample was CD4+ or CD8+ T cells sorted from blood, taken in a trial of the OX40 agonist ivuxolimab. The chain combines TRBV5-4 with TRBJ2-5; 9 bases line up with TRBD1. The J call is doubtful: the DNA matches TRBJ2-7 better. The sequence derives from an adult with an advanced solid tumor such as melanoma, head and neck, liver or kidney cancer. The CDR3 region has the DNA TGTGCCAGCAGCTTGGGCCGACCGGGACAGGGACTGGGCGAGCAGTACTTC. It translates to CASSLGRPGQGLGEQYF.